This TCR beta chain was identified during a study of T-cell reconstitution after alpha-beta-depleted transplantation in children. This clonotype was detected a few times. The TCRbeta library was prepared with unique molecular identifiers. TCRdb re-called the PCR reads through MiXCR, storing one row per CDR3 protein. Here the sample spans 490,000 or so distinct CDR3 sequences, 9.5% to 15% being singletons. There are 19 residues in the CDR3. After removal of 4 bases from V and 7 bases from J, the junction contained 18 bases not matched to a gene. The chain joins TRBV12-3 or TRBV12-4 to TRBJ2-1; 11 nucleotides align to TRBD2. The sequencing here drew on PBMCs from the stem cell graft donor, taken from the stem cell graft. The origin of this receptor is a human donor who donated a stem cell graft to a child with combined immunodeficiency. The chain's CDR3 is CASSSEAYLSGGAGNEQFF. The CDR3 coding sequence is TGTGCCAGCAGTTCGGAAGCCTATCTTAGCGGGGGGGCCGGGAATGAGCAGTTCTTC.